This T cell receptor (beta chain) is from a study of OX40 agonist ivuxolimab in advanced cancers. Germline V gene sequence: CDR1 SGHTA, CDR2 FQGTGA. The ends lost 5 bases at V and 4 bases at J; junction bases unmatched: 3. The CDR3 consists of 13 residues. Clones were read by immunoSEQ multiplex PCR, and TCRdb kept only the in-frame ones, dropping some. The sample holds roughly 70,000 clones, about 86% seen once. Sequenced material: CD4+ or CD8+ T cells sorted from blood, taken in a trial of the OX40 agonist ivuxolimab. The rearrangement links TRBV7-3 to TRBJ2-3, with 7 bases aligning to TRBD1. This receptor was taken from an adult with an advanced solid tumor such as melanoma, head and neck, liver or kidney cancer. The CDR3 here is CASSEGAADTQYF. DNA of the CDR3: TGTGCCAGCAGCGAGGGGGCCGCAGATACGCAGTATTTT.